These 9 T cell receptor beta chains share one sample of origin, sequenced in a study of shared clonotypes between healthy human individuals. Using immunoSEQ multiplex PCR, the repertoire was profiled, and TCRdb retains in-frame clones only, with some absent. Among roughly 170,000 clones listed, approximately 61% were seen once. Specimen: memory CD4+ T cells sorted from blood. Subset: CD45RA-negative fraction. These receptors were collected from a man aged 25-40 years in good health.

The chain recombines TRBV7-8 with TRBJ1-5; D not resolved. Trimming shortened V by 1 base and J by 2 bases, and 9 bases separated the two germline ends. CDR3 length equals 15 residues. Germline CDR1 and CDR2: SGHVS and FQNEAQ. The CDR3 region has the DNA TGTGCCAGCAGCTTAGTCAGACGGGGCAATCAGCCCCAGCATTTT. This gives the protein CASSLVRRGNQPQHF.

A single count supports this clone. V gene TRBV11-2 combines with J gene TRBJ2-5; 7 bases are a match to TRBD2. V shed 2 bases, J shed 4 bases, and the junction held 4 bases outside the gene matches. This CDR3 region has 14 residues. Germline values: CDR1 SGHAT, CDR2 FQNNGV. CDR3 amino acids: CASSLSWGGETQYF. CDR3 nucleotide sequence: TGTGCCAGCAGCTTAAGTTGGGGGGGAGAGACCCAGTACTTC.

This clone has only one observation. The CDR3 is CASAGRLLWGQFF. As DNA, the CDR3 is TGTGCCAGCGCGGGGCGCCTACTCTGGGGGCAGTTCTTC. The chain recombines TRBV6-1 with TRBJ2-1; D might be TRBD2 (6 bases). Trimming cost V 8 bases and J 12 bases, with 20 bases left between them. There are 13 residues in the CDR3. CDR1 is MNHNS and CDR2 is SASEGT in the germline V gene.

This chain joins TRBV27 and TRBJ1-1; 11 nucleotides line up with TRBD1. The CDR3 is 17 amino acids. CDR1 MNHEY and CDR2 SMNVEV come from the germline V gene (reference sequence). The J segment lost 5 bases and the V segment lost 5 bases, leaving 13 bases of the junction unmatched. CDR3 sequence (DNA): TGTGCCAGCAGTGGCGGGACAGGGGGTCCCGGGGGGACTGAAGCTTTCTTT. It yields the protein CASSGGTGGPGGTEAFF.

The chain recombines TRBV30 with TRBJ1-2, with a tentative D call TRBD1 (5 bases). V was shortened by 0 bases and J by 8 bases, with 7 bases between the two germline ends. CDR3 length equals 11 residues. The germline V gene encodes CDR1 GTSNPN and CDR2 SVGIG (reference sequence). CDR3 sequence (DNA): TGTGCCTGGAGTGTAGACAGAGGCTACACCTTC. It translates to CAWSVDRGYTF.

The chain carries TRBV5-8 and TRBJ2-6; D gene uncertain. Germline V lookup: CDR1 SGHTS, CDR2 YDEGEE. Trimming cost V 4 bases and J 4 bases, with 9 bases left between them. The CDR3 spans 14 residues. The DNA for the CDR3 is TGTGCCAGCAGCCCATCGACGGGGGCCAACGTCCTGACTTTC. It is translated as CASSPSTGANVLTF.

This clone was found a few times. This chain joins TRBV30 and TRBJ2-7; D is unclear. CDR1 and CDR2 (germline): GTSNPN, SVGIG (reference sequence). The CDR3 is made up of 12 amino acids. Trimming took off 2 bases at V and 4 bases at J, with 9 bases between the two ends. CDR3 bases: TGTGCCTGGAGTCCCAGATCATACGAGCAGTACTTC. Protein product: CAWSPRSYEQYF.

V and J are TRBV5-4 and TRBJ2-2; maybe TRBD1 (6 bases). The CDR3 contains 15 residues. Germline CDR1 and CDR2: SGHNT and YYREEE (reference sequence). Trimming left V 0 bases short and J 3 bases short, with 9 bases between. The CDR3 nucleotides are TGTGCCAGCAGCTTGGCAGGGGCCGACACCGGGGAGCTGTTTTTT. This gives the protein CASSLAGADTGELFF.

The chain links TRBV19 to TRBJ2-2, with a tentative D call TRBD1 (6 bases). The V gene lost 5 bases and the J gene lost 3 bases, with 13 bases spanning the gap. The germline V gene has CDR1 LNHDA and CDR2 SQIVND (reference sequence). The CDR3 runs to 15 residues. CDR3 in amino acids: CASSRNRVYTGELFF. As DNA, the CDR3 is TGTGCCAGTAGTCGAAACAGGGTCTACACCGGGGAGCTGTTTTTT.